Each of the 18 T cell receptor beta chains below was sequenced from the same sample in a study of blood T cell repertoires in COVID-19. Sequenced by immunoSEQ multiplex PCR; TCRdb stores in-frame clones only, minus some. The table includes just over 95,000 clones, about nine tenths detected once. Sequencing was done on a sample of peripheral blood. The receptors originated from a man in his fifties or sixties with acute or convalescent COVID-19.

This clone was recorded only once. This sequence joins TRBV5-1 and TRBJ2-1, with a tentative D call TRBD1 (6 bases). With 1 base removed from V and 8 bases from J, the gap between germline ends came to 10 bases. The CDR3 totals 13 residues. Per germline, CDR1 SGHRS and CDR2 YFSETQ. CDR3 amino acids: CASSLYRADEQFF. CDR3 DNA: TGCGCCAGCAGCTTGTACAGGGCCGATGAGCAGTTCTTC. The variable domain in full, completed from reference TRBV5-1 and TRBJ2-1, reads KAGVTQTPRYLIKTRGQQVTLSCSPISGHRSVSWYQQTPGQGLQFLFEYFSETQRNKGNFPGRFSGRQFSNSRSEMNVSTLELGDSALYLCASSLYRADEQFFGPGTRLTVL.

The V and J genes are TRBV27 and TRBJ1-4; 7 nucleotides match TRBD1. The CDR3 runs 17 residues. The V gene end was trimmed by 3 bases and the J gene end by 5 bases; junction bases not matched to a gene: 12. Germline CDR1 reads MNHEY; CDR2 reads SMNVEV (reference sequence). The CDR3: CASSFRDRLTKNEKLFF. The CDR3 DNA follows: TGTGCCAGCAGTTTCCGGGACAGATTAACCAAGAATGAAAAACTGTTTTTT.

V usage is TRBV12-5 and J usage is TRBJ2-5; D might be TRBD2 (5 bases). Trimming pared 5 bases from V and 0 bases from J, leaving 16 bases between. This CDR3 has 16 amino acids. In germline, CDR1 is LGHNT, CDR2 FRNRAP. The CDR3 loop reads CASGPGISADQETQYF. The CDR3, as DNA: TGTGCTAGTGGTCCGGGGATATCGGCAGACCAAGAGACCCAGTACTTC. Looking up the rest from reference TRBV12-5 and TRBJ2-5 gives the full variable domain: DARVTQTPRHKVTEMGQEVTMRCQPILGHNTVFWYRQTMMQGLELLAYFRNRAPLDDSGMPKDRFSAEMPDATLATLKIQPSEPRDSAVYFCASGPGISADQETQYFGPGTRLLVL.

The rearrangement joins TRBV18 to TRBJ1-2, with D possibly matching TRBD1 (6 bases). Germline CDR1 and CDR2: KGHSH and LQKENI. V was cut by 4 bases and J by 6 bases, with 12 bases left in between. The CDR3 covers 13 residues. The CDR3 DNA is TGTGCCAGCTCACTCGGACAGCTCAATGGCTACACCTTC. It yields the protein CASSLGQLNGYTF.

The rearrangement links TRBV5-1 to TRBJ2-6; D may be TRBD2 (6 bases). The germline CDR1 and CDR2 sequences are SGHRS and YFSETQ. Trimming cost V 0 bases and J 4 bases, with 14 bases left between them. This CDR3 is built from 17 residues. CDR3 bases: TGCGCCAGCAGCTTGGGGGGAGGAGGAACCGGGGCCAACGTCCTGACTTTC. Encoded protein: CASSLGGGGTGANVLTF.

This chain links TRBV19 with TRBJ1-1; D might be TRBD1 (6 bases). The CDR3 consists of 16 residues. Trimming took 2 bases from V and 11 from J, leaving 24 bases between them. Germline CDR1 LNHDA, CDR2 SQIVND (reference sequence). CDR3 sequence reads: CASSILAGTGPQGAFF. CDR3 in DNA: TGTGCCAGTAGTATATTGGCCGGGACGGGACCTCAGGGGGCTTTCTTT.

V and J are TRBV27 and TRBJ1-2; D unresolved. V was shortened by 0 bases and J by 3 bases, with 17 bases between the two germline ends. Germline CDR1 MNHEY, CDR2 SMNVEV (reference sequence). The CDR3 consists of 17 residues. The CDR3 bases are TGTGCCAGCAGTTTATCGAGACCGTCCAGGTTCGACTATGGCTACACCTTC. Translated, it gives CASSLSRPSRFDYGYTF.

This clone showed up just once. The chain is built from TRBV6-2 or TRBV6-3 and TRBJ2-1; D ambiguous. Germline CDR1 MNHEY, CDR2 SVGEGT. The CDR3 loop spans 14 amino acids. V dropped 0 bases and J dropped 5 bases, with 8 bases sitting between them. In DNA form, the CDR3 reads TGTGCCAGCAGTTACTCGGGCTTCAACAATGAGCAGTTCTTC. Residues: CASSYSGFNNEQFF.

The chain recombines TRBV27 with TRBJ1-1; the D is unclear. The CDR3 is 14 amino acids. The V gene's germline CDR1 is MNHEY and CDR2 SMNVEV (reference sequence). V was cut by 2 bases and J by 1 base, with 8 bases left in between. The CDR3 loop is CASSLRGENTEAFF. The DNA for the CDR3 is TGTGCCAGCAGTTTACGGGGAGAGAACACTGAAGCTTTCTTT.

V is TRBV5-6 and J is TRBJ1-1, with TRBD1 matching 7 bases. The CDR3 is 15 residues long. The ends lost 2 bases at V and 0 bases at J; junction bases unmatched: 4. Germline V gene data show CDR1 as SGHDT and CDR2 as YYEEEE. CDR3 region: CASSLRQGMNTEAFF. CDR3 DNA: TGTGCCAGCAGCTTAAGACAGGGCATGAACACTGAAGCTTTCTTT.

The chain has TRBV18 and TRBJ1-4, with TRBD1 matching over 7 bases. J lost 8 bases, V lost 4 bases, and 7 bases had no gene match. Germline CDR1 and CDR2: KGHSH and LQKENI. The CDR3 is made up of 14 amino acids. CDR3 in amino acids: CASSRQGDGEKLFF. The DNA of the CDR3 is TGTGCCAGCTCACGACAGGGAGACGGAGAAAAACTGTTTTTT.

The rearrangement links TRBV6-5 to TRBJ1-2; 7 positions agree with TRBD1. Trimming at V came to 6 bases and at J to 4 bases, leaving 11 bases not matched to a gene. The germline V gene encodes CDR1 MNHEY and CDR2 SVGAGI. The CDR3 runs 15 residues. CDR3 amino acids: CASRSPSDRLYGYTF. The CDR3 nucleotides read TGTGCCAGCAGATCCCCCTCGGACAGGCTCTATGGCTACACCTTC.

V and J are TRBV5-1 and TRBJ2-5; D is perhaps TRBD1 (6 bases). Germline CDR1 is SGHRS and CDR2 is YFSETQ. V gave up 3 bases and J gave up 3 bases, with 12 bases separating them. This CDR3 spans 14 amino acids. Written as DNA, the CDR3 is TGCGCCAGCAGCTCCCGGGACACCAAAGAGACCCAGTACTTC. Encoded protein: CASSSRDTKETQYF.

This chain links TRBV25-1 with TRBJ1-1; D is possibly TRBD1 (5 bases). CDR3 length equals 12 residues. Trimming pared 10 bases from V and 4 bases from J, leaving 13 bases between. The germline V gene has CDR1 MGHDK and CDR2 SYGVNS. The CDR3, as DNA: TGTGCCATCCGGGGGATGACCACTGAAGCTTTCTTT. It yields the protein CAIRGMTTEAFF.

The chain joins TRBV25-1 to TRBJ2-2, with D uncertain. The CDR3 consists of 15 residues. Trimming shortened V by 1 base and J by 5 bases, and 11 bases separated the two germline ends. CDR1 is MGHDK and CDR2 is SYGVNS in the germline V gene. The CDR3 DNA follows: TGTGCCAGCAGTGAATCGTCCGGGTGGACCGGGGAGCTGTTTTTT. It codes for CASSESSGWTGELFF.

To note about this clone: At one end, the junction sequence differs from germline, possibly due to a read error. The rearrangement joins TRBV7-2 to TRBJ2-1; a weak D match, TRBD1 (5 bases). CDR3 length: 16 residues. Germline lookup yields CDR1 SGHTA and CDR2 FQGNSA. The CDR3, as DNA: TGTGCCAGCAGCTTAGTTGCAGGGCTGGCCTATAATGAGCAGTTCTTC. Amino acid sequence: CASSLVAGLAYNEQFF.

The gene calls are TRBV18 and TRBJ1-4, with D perhaps TRBD1 (5 bases). The CDR3 is 14 residues long. CDR1 and CDR2 (germline): KGHSH, LQKENI. V lost 2 bases and J lost 8, with 12 bases in between. CDR3 sequence: CASSPILGAEKLFF. For the CDR3, the DNA is TGTGCCAGCTCACCAATCCTTGGGGCGGAAAAACTGTTTTTT.

The chain is built from TRBV6-1 and TRBJ2-7, with D tentatively TRBD2 (6 bases). The CDR3 is made up of 13 amino acids. Trimming left V 0 bases short and J 4 bases short, with 7 bases between. The V gene's germline CDR1 is MNHNS and CDR2 SASEGT. The CDR3 DNA reads as TGTGCCAGCAGTGAAGCTGCGGGGTACGAGCAGTACGTC. Translating gives CASSEAAGYEQYV.